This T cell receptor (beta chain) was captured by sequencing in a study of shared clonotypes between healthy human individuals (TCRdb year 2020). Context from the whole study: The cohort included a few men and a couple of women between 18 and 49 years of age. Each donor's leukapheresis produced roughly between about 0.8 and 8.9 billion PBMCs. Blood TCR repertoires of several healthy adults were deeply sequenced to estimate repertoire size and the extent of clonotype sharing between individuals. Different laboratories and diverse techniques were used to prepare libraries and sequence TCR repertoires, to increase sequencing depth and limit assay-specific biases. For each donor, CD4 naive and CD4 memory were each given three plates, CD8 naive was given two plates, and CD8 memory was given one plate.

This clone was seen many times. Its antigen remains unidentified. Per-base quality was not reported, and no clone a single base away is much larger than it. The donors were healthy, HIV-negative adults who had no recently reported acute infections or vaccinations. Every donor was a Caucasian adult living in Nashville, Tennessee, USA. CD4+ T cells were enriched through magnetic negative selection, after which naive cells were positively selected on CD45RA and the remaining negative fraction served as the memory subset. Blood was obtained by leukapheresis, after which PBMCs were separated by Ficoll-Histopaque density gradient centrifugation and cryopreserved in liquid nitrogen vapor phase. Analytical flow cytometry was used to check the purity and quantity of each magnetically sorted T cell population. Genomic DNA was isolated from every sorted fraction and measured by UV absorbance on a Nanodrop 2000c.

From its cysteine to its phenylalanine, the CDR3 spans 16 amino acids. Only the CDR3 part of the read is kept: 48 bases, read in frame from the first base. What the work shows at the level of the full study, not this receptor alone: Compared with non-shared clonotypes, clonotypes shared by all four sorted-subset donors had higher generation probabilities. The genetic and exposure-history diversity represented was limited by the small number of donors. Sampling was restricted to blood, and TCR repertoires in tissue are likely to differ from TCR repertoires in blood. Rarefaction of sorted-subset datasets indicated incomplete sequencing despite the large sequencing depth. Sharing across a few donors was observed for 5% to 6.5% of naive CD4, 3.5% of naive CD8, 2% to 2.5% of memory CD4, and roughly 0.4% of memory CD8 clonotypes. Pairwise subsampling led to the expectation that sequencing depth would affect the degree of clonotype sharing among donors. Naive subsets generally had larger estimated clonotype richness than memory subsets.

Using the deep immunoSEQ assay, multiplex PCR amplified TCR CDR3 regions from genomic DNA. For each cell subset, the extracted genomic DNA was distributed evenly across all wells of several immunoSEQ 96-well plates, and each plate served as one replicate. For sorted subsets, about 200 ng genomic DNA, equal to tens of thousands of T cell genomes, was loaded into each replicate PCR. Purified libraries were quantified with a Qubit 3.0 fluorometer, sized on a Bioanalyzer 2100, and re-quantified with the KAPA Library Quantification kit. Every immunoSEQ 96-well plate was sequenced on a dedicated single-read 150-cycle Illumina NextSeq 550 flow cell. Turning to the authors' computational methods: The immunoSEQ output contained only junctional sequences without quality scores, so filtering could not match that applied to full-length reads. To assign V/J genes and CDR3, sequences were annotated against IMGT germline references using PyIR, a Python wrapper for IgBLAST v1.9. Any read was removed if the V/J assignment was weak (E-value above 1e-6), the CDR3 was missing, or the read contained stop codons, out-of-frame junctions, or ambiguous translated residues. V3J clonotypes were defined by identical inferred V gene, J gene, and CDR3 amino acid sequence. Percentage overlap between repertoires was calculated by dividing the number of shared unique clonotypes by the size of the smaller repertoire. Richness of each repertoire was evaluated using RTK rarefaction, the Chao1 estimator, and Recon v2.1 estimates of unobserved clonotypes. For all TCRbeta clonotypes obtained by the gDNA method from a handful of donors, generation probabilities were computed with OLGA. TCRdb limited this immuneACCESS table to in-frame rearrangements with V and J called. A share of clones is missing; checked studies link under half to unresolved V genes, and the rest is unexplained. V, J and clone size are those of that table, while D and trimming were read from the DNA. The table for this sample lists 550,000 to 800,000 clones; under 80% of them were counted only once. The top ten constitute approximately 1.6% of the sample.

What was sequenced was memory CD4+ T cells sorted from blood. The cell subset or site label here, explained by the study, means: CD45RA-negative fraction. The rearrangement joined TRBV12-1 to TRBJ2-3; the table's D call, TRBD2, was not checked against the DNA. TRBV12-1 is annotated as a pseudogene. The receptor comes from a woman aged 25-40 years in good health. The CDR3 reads CASSLLPGLSVDTQYF. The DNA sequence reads TGTGCCAGCAGCCTTCTGCCGGGACTCAGCGTAGATACGCAGTATTTT.